Below are 5 T cell receptor beta chains sequenced from a single sample in a study of blood T cell dynamics during melanoma immunotherapy. The time point denotes: week 3, after first cycle of checkpoint inhibitor. Sequencing was performed with immunoSEQ multiplex PCR; in TCRdb, only in-frame clones are kept and a portion is missing. The table includes roughly 16,000 clones, 85% to 95% detected once. The sample consisted of effector memory CD8+ T cells from blood, taken from a patient treated with checkpoint blockade. These receptors all stem from a human donor with melanoma.

Only one count was recorded for this clone. This chain links TRBV6-5 with TRBJ2-7; D may be TRBD2 (6 bases). Germline V lookup: CDR1 MNHEY, CDR2 SVGAGI. The CDR3 has 16 amino acids. Trimming took off 0 bases at V and 3 bases at J, with 15 bases between the two ends. CDR3 sequence reads: CASSYSTGEEGYEQYF. The DNA of the CDR3 is TGTGCCAGCAGTTACTCGACGGGGGAAGAGGGCTACGAGCAGTACTTC.

The V gene is TRBV27, the J gene TRBJ2-1; tentatively, D is TRBD2 (6 bases). Germline lookup yields CDR1 MNHEY and CDR2 SMNVEV (reference sequence). Trimming removed 6 bases from V and 3 bases from J, with 15 bases in between. The CDR3 covers 15 residues. The CDR3 region is CASSLTSLFYNEQFF. The DNA of the CDR3 is TGTGCCAGCAGCCTTACTAGCCTATTCTACAATGAGCAGTTCTTC.

V usage is TRBV10-3 and J usage is TRBJ1-2, with a weak D call TRBD1 (5 bases). Germline values: CDR1 ENHRY, CDR2 SYGVKD. V lost 10 bases and J 0 bases, leaving 27 bases between the germline ends. This CDR3 is built from 18 residues. The CDR3 is CATQGVGLALGANYGYTF. The CDR3 nucleotides read TGTGCCACCCAGGGAGTTGGGCTAGCTCTAGGGGCTAACTATGGCTACACCTTC.

The chain has TRBV18 and TRBJ2-4; D is perhaps TRBD1 or TRBD2 (5 bases each). This CDR3 region has 16 residues. Deletions cut 3 bases from V and 0 bases from J, with 12 bases between. Looked up from germline, CDR1 is KGHSH and CDR2 is LQKENI. This CDR3 is CASSPGTGIAKNIQYF. CDR3 DNA sequence: TGTGCCAGCTCACCGGGGACGGGGATAGCCAAAAACATTCAGTACTTC.

This sequence joins TRBV27 and TRBJ2-3, with 7 bases that match TRBD2. Germline V gives CDR1 MNHEY, CDR2 SMNVEV (reference sequence). V shed 5 bases and J 1 base; nucleotides not matched to a gene: 9. This CDR3 has 16 amino acids. CDR3 protein: CASSPVRSGGTDTQYF. CDR3 nucleotide sequence: TGTGCCAGCAGTCCCGTTAGGAGCGGGGGCACAGATACGCAGTATTTT.